This T cell receptor beta chain was recovered during a study of monozygotic twins with inflammatory bowel disease. Points from the study as a whole: It was observed that concordant and discordant twins did not differ in repertoire similarity, possibly given limited power. Using the inverse Simpson index, IBD patients had lower TCRbeta diversity than healthy co-twins.

Points on this clonotype: Its specificity is not known.

Every TCR library consumed around 4,000 ng of total RNA. TCRdb reworked the 5' RACE reads into one entry per CDR3 protein, no DNA. Its table records around 400,000 distinct CDR3 sequences. The germline CDR1 and CDR2 sequences are MDHEN and SYDVKM. The CDR3 has 13 amino acids. The source of this sequence is a human donor with ulcerative colitis or Crohn's disease, or a healthy co-twin of an affected twin (not recorded which). The sample comprised blood. The chain couples TRBV28 to TRBJ2-7. The CDR3 here is CASSTGAPYEQYF.